The rows below give T cell receptor beta chains drawn from one sample of a study of vaccination and CD4 T cells after COVID-19. TCRdb reanalysed the PCR reads using MiXCR and keeps one entry per CDR3 protein. The data hold more than 10,000 distinct CDR3 sequences, with less than 50% observed a single time. For these receptors, no antigen is known. Sequences were derived from CD4+ T cells from blood, cultured in vitro, sampled after SARS-CoV-2 vaccination. All receptors come from a human donor who had recovered from COVID-19. The CDR3 runs from the conserved cysteine through the conserved F or W. D genes are given only for firm matches. Clone size appears in some rows only: once, few, many, or a class for an expanded clone.

v_call	j_call	d_call	clone_size	cdr3_nt	cdr3_aa
TRBV20-1	TRBJ1-1	.	.	TGCAGTGCACCGCCCTGGGGGGCTGAAGCTTTCTTT	CSAPPWGAEAFF
TRBV6-4	TRBJ2-3	.	.	TGTGCCAGCAGTGACGGTACAGGGTGGGGCACAGATACGCAGTATTTT	CASSDGTGWGTDTQYF
TRBV24-1	TRBJ2-6	TRBD1	.	TGTGCCACCAGTGATAACAGGGGAATCTCTGGGGCCAACGTCCTGACTTTC	CATSDNRGISGANVLTF
TRBV20-1	TRBJ1-4	.	.	TGCAGTGCTATAGGCCCTAATGAAAAACTGTTTTTT	CSAIGPNEKLFF
TRBV25-1	TRBJ1-2	.	few	TGTGCCAGCAGTGAATATGGGTTGGAGAATGGCTACACCTTC	CASSEYGLENGYTF
TRBV30	TRBJ1-5	.	.	TGTGCCTGGAGTCTCCCTCCTAATCAGCCCCAGCATTTT	CAWSLPPNQPQHF
TRBV5-3	TRBJ2-7	TRBD2	.	TGTGCCAGCACCACCCAAGCGGGAGGGCCCTACGAGCAGTACTTC	CASTTQAGGPYEQYF
TRBV19	TRBJ1-1	.	.	TGTGCCAGTAGCCCCGGACAGAACACTGAAGCTTTCTTT	CASSPGQNTEAFF
TRBV7-9	TRBJ2-1	TRBD2	once	TGTGCCAGCAGCTTAGTTCTTAGCGGGAGTTACAATGAGCAGTTCTTC	CASSLVLSGSYNEQFF
TRBV28	TRBJ2-6	.	.	TGTGCCACCCTCTCTGGGGCCAACGTCCTGACTTTC	CATLSGANVLTF
TRBV20-1	TRBJ1-2	TRBD1	few	TGCAGTGCTAGATACAAGATCGTTACAGGGGGCAACTATGGCTACACCTTC	CSARYKIVTGGNYGYTF
TRBV20-1	TRBJ1-5	.	.	TGCAGTGCTGGTCGACAAACCAATCAGCCCCAGCGTTTT	CSAGRQTNQPQRF
TRBV28	TRBJ1-2	TRBD1	.	TGTGCCAGCAGGACAGGGGAGCCAATCTATGGCTACACCTTC	CASRTGEPIYGYTF
TRBV25-1	TRBJ1-3	TRBD1	.	TGTGCCAGCAGTGGACAGGGGGCCTCTGGAAACACCATATATTTT	CASSGQGASGNTIYF
TRBV2	TRBJ1-5	.	.	TGTGCCAGCAGTGAAAACAGGGATCAGCCCCAGCATTTT	CASSENRDQPQHF
TRBV4-1	TRBJ1-1	.	few	TGCGCCAGCAGCCAAGATGGGGGAGGGATGAACACTGAAGCTTTCTTT	CASSQDGGGMNTEAFF
TRBV7-8	TRBJ1-2	TRBD1	.	TGTGCCAGCAGGGTAATTCCGGGACAGGGAACGTATGGCTACACCTTC	CASRVIPGQGTYGYTF
TRBV7-2	TRBJ1-1	.	few	TGTGCCAGCACCCCAGGCTGGAACACTGAAGCTTTCTTT	CASTPGWNTEAFF
TRBV11-3	TRBJ2-6	.	.	TGTGCCAGCAGCTTAGTGGCAGGGGCCTCTGGGGCCAACGTCCTGACTTTC	CASSLVAGASGANVLTF
TRBV9	TRBJ2-3	.	once	TGTGCCGGCAGCCAAGATTTGTCCCACACAGATACGCAGTATTTT	CAGSQDLSHTDTQYF
TRBV7-9	TRBJ2-7	TRBD2	.	TGTGCCAGCAACCCCGGGACTAGCCTTCACGAGCAGTACTTC	CASNPGTSLHEQYF
TRBV6-1	TRBJ1-2	.	.	TGTGCCAGCTCCGCAGGGTTGGTAGGTGGCTACACCTTC	CASSAGLVGGYTF
TRBV30	TRBJ1-1	.	.	TGTGCCTGGAGTGTGCTGACAGAGACCGGAGGTGAAGCTTTCTTT	CAWSVLTETGGEAFF
TRBV19	TRBJ2-3	.	.	TGTGCCAGTAGTATGGGGGCTGGGACGCAGTATTTT	CASSMGAGTQYF
TRBV5-1	TRBJ2-1	TRBD2	.	TGCGCCAGCAGCTTGGCATTCCGGACTAGCGGGATACGAGGGGGTGAGCAGTTCTTC	CASSLAFRTSGIRGGEQFF
TRBV2	TRBJ1-2	TRBD1	.	TGTGCCAGCAGCCTTGACAGGGCCAACTATGGCTACACCTTC	CASSLDRANYGYTF
TRBV7-6	TRBJ2-2	.	few	TGTGCCAGCAGGTTAAACACCGGGGAGCTGTTTTTT	CASRLNTGELFF
TRBV10-2	TRBJ2-3	.	.	TGCGCCAGCCTCGAAGGGGGGACAGATACGCAGTATTTT	CASLEGGTDTQYF
TRBV11-2	TRBJ2-4	.	.	TGTGCCAGCAGCTCATCCAGGAATACGAACATTCAGTACTTC	CASSSSRNTNIQYF
TRBV20-1	TRBJ2-5	.	.	TGCAGTGCTAGTTCGACACTAAGAGAGACCCAGTACTTC	CSASSTLRETQYF
TRBV10-3	TRBJ2-7	TRBD2	.	TGTGCCATCAGTGAGGACCCAAGCGGGAGGAACGACGAGCAGTACTTC	CAISEDPSGRNDEQYF
TRBV6-1	TRBJ1-1	.	.	TGTGCCAGCAGTAGGGAGGTAACCCCGAACACTGAAGCTTTCTTT	CASSREVTPNTEAFF
TRBV20-1	TRBJ2-1	TRBD2	.	TGCAGTGCCCCCCGCCTCAGCGGGGGGTTGCCCTACAATGAGCAGTTCTTC	CSAPRLSGGLPYNEQFF
TRBV30	TRBJ1-6	.	.	TGTGCCTGGAGTGGCGGGGGTGTTGGGTCACCCCTCCACTTT	CAWSGGGVGSPLHF
TRBV7-9	TRBJ2-6	.	once	TGTGCCAGCAGCCCGTGGGGGGTGAGCTCTGGGGCCAACGTCCTGACTTTC	CASSPWGVSSGANVLTF
TRBV7-6	TRBJ1-1	TRBD1	few	TGTGCCAGCAGCCGAAATATGGTGGGACAGGGGACCCCCACTGAAGCTTTCTTT	CASSRNMVGQGTPTEAFF
TRBV6-2/TRBV6-3	TRBJ1-4	.	medium-sized	TGTGCCAGCAGTGCCGCGAGGGATGAAAAACTGTTTTTT	CASSAARDEKLFF
TRBV6-1	TRBJ1-6	.	few	TGTGCCAGCAGTGCGCCCCTGGGAGAAGTCCACTTT	CASSAPLGEVHF
TRBV30	TRBJ2-1	.	.	TGTGCCTACCGGGGCGAGGTAGGGCTCCGGGGAAATGAGCAGTTCTTC	CAYRGEVGLRGNEQFF
TRBV20-1	TRBJ1-5	.	.	TGCAGTGCTAGCCAGGCGGGGAGAACTTACAATCAGCCCCAGCATTTT	CSASQAGRTYNQPQHF
TRBV20-1	TRBJ1-2	.	.	TGCAGTGCTAGGGACAGCGGAAGATTTAACTATGGCTACACCTTC	CSARDSGRFNYGYTF
TRBV18	TRBJ1-2	TRBD1	.	TGTGCCAGCTCACCTCAAAACAGTGGGACAGGGAGAGACTATGGCTACACCTTC	CASSPQNSGTGRDYGYTF
TRBV7-2	TRBJ2-7	.	few	TGTGCCAGCAGCTCGGGACCGATTAACTACGAGCAGTACTTC	CASSSGPINYEQYF
TRBV6-1	TRBJ1-2	TRBD1	few	TGTGCCAGCCAGACAGGGGCCGTGTTTGGGGGCTACACCTTC	CASQTGAVFGGYTF
TRBV6-1	TRBJ2-3	.	.	TGTGCCAGCGGGTCCACAGATACGCAGTATTTT	CASGSTDTQYF
TRBV7-8	TRBJ2-2	.	few	TGTGCCAGCAGCCAACCCCCCGGCCAGGGGTGGAACACCGGGGAGCTGTTTTTT	CASSQPPGQGWNTGELFF